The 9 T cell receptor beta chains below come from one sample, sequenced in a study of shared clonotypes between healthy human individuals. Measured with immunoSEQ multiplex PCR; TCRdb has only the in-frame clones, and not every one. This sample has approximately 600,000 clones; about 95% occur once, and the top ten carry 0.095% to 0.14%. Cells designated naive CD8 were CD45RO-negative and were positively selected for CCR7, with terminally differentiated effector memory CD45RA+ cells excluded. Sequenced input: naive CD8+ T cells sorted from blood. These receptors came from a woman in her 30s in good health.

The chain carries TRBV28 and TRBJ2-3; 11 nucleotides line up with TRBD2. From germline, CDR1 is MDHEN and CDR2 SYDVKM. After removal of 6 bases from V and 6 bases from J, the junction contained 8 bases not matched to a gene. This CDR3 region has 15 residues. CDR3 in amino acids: CASSPLAGVNDTQYF. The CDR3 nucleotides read TGTGCCAGCAGCCCACTAGCGGGAGTAAACGATACGCAGTATTTT.

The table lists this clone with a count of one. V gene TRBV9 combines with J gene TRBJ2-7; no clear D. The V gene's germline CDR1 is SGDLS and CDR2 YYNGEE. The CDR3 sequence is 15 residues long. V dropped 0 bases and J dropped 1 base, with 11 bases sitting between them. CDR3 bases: TGTGCCAGCAGCGTAGGTCAGGCGACGTCCTACGAGCAGTACTTC. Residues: CASSVGQATSYEQYF.

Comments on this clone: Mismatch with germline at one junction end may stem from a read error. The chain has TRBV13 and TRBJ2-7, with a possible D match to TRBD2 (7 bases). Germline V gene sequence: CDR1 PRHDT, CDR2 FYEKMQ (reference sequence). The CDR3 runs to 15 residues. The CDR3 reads CASSQDGGAGNEQYF. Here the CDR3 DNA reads TGCGCCAGCAGCCAAGATGGGGGGGCAGGGAACGAGCAGTACTTC. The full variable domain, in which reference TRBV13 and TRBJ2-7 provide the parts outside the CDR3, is AAGVIQSPRHLIKEKRETATLKCYPIPRHDTVYWYQQGPGQDPQFLISFYEKMQSDKGSIPDRFSAQQFSDYHSELNMSSLELGDSALYFCASSQDGGAGNEQYFGPGTRLTVT.

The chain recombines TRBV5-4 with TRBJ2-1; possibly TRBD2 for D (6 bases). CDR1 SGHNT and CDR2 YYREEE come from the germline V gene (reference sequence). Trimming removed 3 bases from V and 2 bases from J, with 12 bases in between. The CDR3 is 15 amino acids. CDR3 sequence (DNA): TGTGCCAGCAGCTCCCGGGACTCCACCTACAATGAGCAGTTCTTC. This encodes CASSSRDSTYNEQFF. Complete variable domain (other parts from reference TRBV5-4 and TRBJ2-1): ETGVTQSPTHLIKTRGQQVTLRCSSQSGHNTVSWYQQALGQGPQFIFQYYREEENGRGNFPPRFSGLQFPNYSSELNVNALELDDSALYLCASSSRDSTYNEQFFGPGTRLTVL.

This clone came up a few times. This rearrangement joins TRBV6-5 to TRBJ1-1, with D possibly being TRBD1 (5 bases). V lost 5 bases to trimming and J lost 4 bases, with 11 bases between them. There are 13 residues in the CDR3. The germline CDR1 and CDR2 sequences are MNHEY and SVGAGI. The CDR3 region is CASSVLGPTEAFF. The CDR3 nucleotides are TGTGCCAGCAGTGTGCTGGGGCCCACTGAAGCTTTCTTT.

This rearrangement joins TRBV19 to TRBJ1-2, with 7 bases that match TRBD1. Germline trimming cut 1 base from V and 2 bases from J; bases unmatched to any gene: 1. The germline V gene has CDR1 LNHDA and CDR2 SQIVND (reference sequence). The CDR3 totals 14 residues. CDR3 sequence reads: CASSIGQGNYGYTF. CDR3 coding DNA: TGTGCCAGTAGTATAGGACAGGGCAACTATGGCTACACCTTC.

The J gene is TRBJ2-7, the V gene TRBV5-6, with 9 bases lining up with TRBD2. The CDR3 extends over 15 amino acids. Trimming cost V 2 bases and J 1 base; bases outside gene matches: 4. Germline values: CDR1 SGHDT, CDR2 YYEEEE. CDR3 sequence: CASSFGTSSSYEQYF. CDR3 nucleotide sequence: TGTGCCAGCAGCTTTGGGACTAGCTCTTCCTACGAGCAGTACTTC.

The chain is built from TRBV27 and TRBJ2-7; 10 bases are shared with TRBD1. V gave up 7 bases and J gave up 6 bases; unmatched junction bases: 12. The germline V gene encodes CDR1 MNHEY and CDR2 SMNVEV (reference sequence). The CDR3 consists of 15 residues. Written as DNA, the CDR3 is TGTGCCAGCAACGGCCGGGACAGGGGCCCAGGCGAGCAGTACTTC. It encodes CASNGRDRGPGEQYF.

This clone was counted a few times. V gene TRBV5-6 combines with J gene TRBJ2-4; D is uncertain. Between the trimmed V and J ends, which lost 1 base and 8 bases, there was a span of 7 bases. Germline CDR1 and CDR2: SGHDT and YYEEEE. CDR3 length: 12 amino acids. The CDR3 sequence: CASSLIGDIQYF. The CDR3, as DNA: TGTGCCAGCAGCTTGATCGGAGACATTCAGTACTTC.